The 7 T cell receptor beta chains reported below all come from one sample, sequenced in a study of cytomegalovirus exposure and HLA in healthy donors. Use of 60 Vbeta and 13 Jbeta primers characterized the PCR. Assay: immunoSEQ multiplex PCR; the TCRdb copy retains only in-frame clones and omits some. The data show approximately 160,000 clones, 65% to 70% seen once. Sequencing was done on a sample of PBMCs. The receptors stem from a woman younger than 30 in good health and CMV-seropositive.

The CDR3 coding sequence is TGTGCCAGTAGTATGTCCAGCTACGAGCAGTACTTC. Translation: CASSMSSYEQYF. This chain links TRBV19 with TRBJ2-7; D gene unclear. V was cut by 3 bases and J by 3 bases, with 6 bases left in between. CDR1 is LNHDA, CDR2 SQIVND, per germline (reference sequence). The CDR3 contains 12 residues. Complete variable domain (other parts from reference TRBV19 and TRBJ2-7): DGGITQSPKYLFRKEGQNVTLSCEQNLNHDAMYWYRQDPGQGLRLIYYSQIVNDFQKGDIAEGYSVSREKKESFPLTVTSAQKNPTAFYLCASSMSSYEQYFGPGTRLTVT.

The chain couples TRBV6-5 to TRBJ2-7; TRBD2 matches at 12 bases. This CDR3 has 15 amino acids. The V segment lost 6 bases and the J segment 2 bases; nucleotides outside the gene matches: 5. Germline values: CDR1 MNHEY, CDR2 SVGAGI. The CDR3 protein is CASRTLAGGTYEQYF. DNA of the CDR3: TGTGCCAGCAGGACACTAGCGGGGGGTACCTACGAGCAGTACTTC.

The genes are TRBV21-1 and TRBJ1-2. TRBV21-1 is noted as a pseudogene. There are 18 residues in the CDR3. CDR3 protein: CASSKVSHSPASRHGYTF. Here the CDR3 DNA reads TGTGCCAGCAGCAAAGTTTCCCATTCTCCGGCTTCTAGACATGGCTACACCTTC.

Here the CDR3 DNA reads TGTGCCAGCAGCACAGTGTACCAAGAGACCCAGTACTTC. Its protein is CASSTVYQETQYF. J is TRBJ2-5 and V is TRBV6-5, with no clear D. Trimming took 6 bases from V and 0 from J, leaving 8 bases between them. Germline CDR1 and CDR2: MNHEY and SVGAGI. The CDR3 sequence is 13 residues long.

The chain carries TRBV5-1 and TRBJ2-1; 13 bases are shared with TRBD2. The germline V gene has CDR1 SGHRS and CDR2 YFSETQ. V shed 4 bases and J 8 bases; nucleotides not matched to a gene: 6. The CDR3 extends over 15 amino acids. The CDR3 region is CASSTSGRALHEQFF. The CDR3 DNA sequence: TGCGCCAGCAGCACTAGCGGGAGGGCCTTACATGAGCAGTTCTTC. The full variable domain, rest sourced from reference TRBV5-1 and TRBJ2-1, is KAGVTQTPRYLIKTRGQQVTLSCSPISGHRSVSWYQQTPGQGLQFLFEYFSETQRNKGNFPGRFSGRQFSNSRSEMNVSTLELGDSALYLCASSTSGRALHEQFFGPGTRLTVL.

In its sample, this clone was seen a few times. The V gene is TRBV19, the J gene TRBJ1-5, with 11 bases that match TRBD1. Trimming took 5 bases from V and 2 from J; bases not matched to a gene: 2. The germline V gene has CDR1 LNHDA and CDR2 SQIVND (reference sequence). The CDR3 runs to 15 residues. This CDR3 reads CASSPGQGGNQPQHF. In DNA, the CDR3 is TGTGCCAGTAGTCCGGGACAGGGGGGCAATCAGCCCCAGCATTTT.

This chain connects TRBV28 to TRBJ1-3, with a weak D call TRBD1 (5 bases). Per the germline V gene, CDR1 is MDHEN and CDR2 is SYDVKM. The CDR3 runs 16 residues. Trimming pared 5 bases from V and 0 bases from J, leaving 14 bases between. CDR3 amino acids: CASSGAPGYSGNTIYF. The CDR3 region has the DNA TGTGCCAGCAGTGGAGCTCCAGGGTACTCTGGAAACACCATATATTTT.